This paragraph covers one TCR beta chain sequence. It lacks a known antigen. No base quality information exists; no much larger clone differs at one position. This entry belongs to a study of cytomegalovirus exposure and HLA in healthy donors (dated by TCRdb to the late 2010s). Study-wide context: According to an earlier analysis of 550 to 700 of the donors, about 179 million T cells yielded 117 million unique TCR beta sequences and approximately 300 Gb of sequence data. Genome-wide SNP genotypes for about 55% of the 666 donors were used in a later genetic analysis, which treated that subset as a discovery cohort. The study was designed to test whether signatures of past pathogen exposure could be identified by cataloging public T cell receptors. To decide whether each TCR beta V gene segment behaved as functional or pseudogenic, an earlier analysis of some 600 of the donors relied on high-throughput TCR beta sequencing. Rather than using new phenotypic data, the later analysis identified candidate immune exposures from TCR beta sequences and from how often those sequences occurred across donors. To study patterns of TCR occurrence, a later analysis re-analyzed previously published TCR beta repertoires from around 670 donors and added high-resolution HLA genotyping. Donor age, sex, ethnicity and CMV serostatus were compiled alongside the repertoire data. The number of donors typed differed by locus, with roughly 629-640 for A, B, C, DRB1 and DQB1, more than 500 for DQA1, about 610 for DPA1, and some 470 for DPB1. Roughly 300 gigabases of sequencing data and approximately 93 million unique TCR sequences were included in an early release covering roughly 600 HLA-typed donors. The study combined high-throughput TCR immunosequencing, statistical association of individual TCRs with disease status, and machine learning to predict cytomegalovirus infection status. HLA typing included class I and class II loci at four-digit resolution. Every repertoire in the discovery cohort had been generated on one and the same sequencing platform. Along with the roughly 670-subject first cohort, a separate validation cohort of over 90 different subjects was used. Roughly five DR-DQ haplotypes were treated as single units for association and clustering because of strong linkage in the cohort. The study used immunosequencing to profile the T cell repertoires of more than 650 subjects and linked those repertoires to cytomegalovirus serostatus. On average, around 240,000 unique TCR beta nucleotide sequences were sequenced per donor among about 400 genotyped donors of the cohort, with 15% to 20% of those sequences being non-productive. Of the roughly 400 genotyped donors, approximately 80% fell in the genetic ancestry cluster associated with self-reported Caucasian donors. Results the study describes overall, beyond this receptor: A group of highly shared sequence variants was considered likely to be a technical artifact of the sequencing pipeline. Correlated functional status among segregating V segments might reflect linkage disequilibrium, but an unknown experimental factor could not be ruled out. A later analysis found that HLA-associated TCR beta chains were more clonally expanded and had lower generation probabilities than equally common non-associated chains. A further reported finding was that TCR beta sequences accurately predicted the HLA-A and HLA-B alleles for most subjects in the first cohort. While some public TCRs were present in many individuals, most TCR sequences turned up only very rarely across donors. HLA typing was unavailable for some donors at each locus, so association tests used only the typed subset. In a later analysis, TCR association rates were found to vary across HLA loci, with the most associated TCRs seen for DRB1 alleles and the fewest for HLA-C alleles. Sequencing depth was assumed to be roughly uniform across donors in the presence/absence analyses, though that assumption may not hold. An earlier analysis of approximately 530 of the donors showed that most TCR beta V segments appeared in productive rearrangements either about 87% or about 30% of the time, which broadly matched IMGT annotations. In this cohort, only TCR beta chains were sequenced, and detectable features were limited by the absence of alpha or paired-chain data. The authors suggested that the approach could potentially be extended to other disease states and immunological phenotypes. The 87-base-pair reads could not distinguish some IMGT-functional V segments, including TRBV6-2 and TRBV6-3, so those segments were excluded. For the cohort, immune exposure information was limited to CMV serostatus. In a later genetic analysis, fewer N-insertions in productive TCRs were reported among donors in an Asian-associated ancestry cluster than the roughly 700-donor mean. V-gene and J-gene trimming of TCR beta chains was associated with a missense DCLRE1C variant in a later genetic analysis, and the association was replicated in an independent cohort. According to a later analysis, parvovirus B19, influenza, CMV and Epstein-Barr virus appeared linked to several top co-occurrence clusters. According to a later analysis, most CMV-associated TCR beta chains appeared to be HLA-restricted, and the HLA associations seemed to be driven largely by CMV exposure. Over 15 rarely observed V segments, including chromosome 9 orphons, were excluded from the earlier analysis of approximately 500 of the donors because counts were too low. In the study, some 160 TCR beta chains were listed as associated with cytomegalovirus. A later analysis associated 16,951 TCR beta sequences with specific HLA alleles at a false discovery rate of 0.05. Cytomegalovirus status was reported to be diagnosed by the classifier with high specificity and sensitivity in both the original and validation cohorts. Strong co-occurrence of HLA alleles, especially DR and DQ, made assigning TCR associations to individual alleles difficult. In vitro tests confirmed that a few of the cytomegalovirus-associated TCR beta chains recognize cytomegalovirus antigens.

Libraries came from the immunoSEQ multiplex PCR assay. A mixture of 60 forward primers for TCR Vbeta segments and 13 reverse primers for TCR Jbeta segments was used in the multiplex PCR. Amplification of the CDR3 region of rearranged TCR beta genes was performed with a multiplex PCR assay on genomic DNA. On the Illumina HiSeq System, the amplified TCR beta libraries were sequenced as 87-base-pair reads. In the source study's methods: A later analysis counted tens of millions of unique TCR beta chains across the 666 repertoires, and around 9.9 million of these chains were shared by at least two donors. To remove PCR and sequencing errors, raw reads were error-corrected and collapsed into unique sequences using a nearest-neighbor algorithm that merged closely related sequences. Alignment of CDR3 sequences to IMGT reference sequences was used to assign V, D and J gene segments. For a sequence to be retained, at least a six-nucleotide match to both a V gene segment and a J gene segment was required. Rearrangements were classified as productive when the CDR3 lacked stop codons and remained in frame with V and J, and all other rearrangements were classified as non-productive. CDR3 was defined by IMGT convention, running from the second conserved V-encoded cysteine to the conserved J-encoded phenylalanine. The earlier analysis of some 580 of the donors excluded any sequence lacking an unambiguous match to a single V gene segment. An earlier analysis of 587 of the donors called V segments functional above 56.7% productive rearrangements and segregating when the between-donor standard deviation exceeded 5%. A statistical classification framework was built for diagnosing cytomegalovirus status from the catalog of TCR beta chain sequences. In a later analysis, TCR nucleotide sequences were compared against IMGT/GENE-DB human TR gene sequences so that V and J genes could be assigned. A later analysis assigned CDR3 sequences and most-parsimonious VDJ recombination scenarios with the TCRdist pipeline. In a later analysis, every TCR beta chain was defined by the combination of its CDR3 amino acid sequence and its V-gene family, and reads without a unique V-gene family were dropped. To address suspected cross-contamination and a sequencing artifact, a later analysis removed around 600 highly shared, low-generation-probability nucleotide sequences. For each public chain, a later analysis derived a clonal expansion index from normalized ranks of inferred template counts within each repertoire. Generation probabilities in a later analysis came from a VDJ recombination model fitted to out-of-frame rearrangements, and those results were checked against IGoR. Hypergeometric tests were used in a later analysis to score TCR-TCR, TCR-HLA and TCR-CMV co-occurrence, with a repertoire-size bias correction applied to the TCR pairs. False discovery rates were estimated in a later analysis by permuting HLA or CMV assignments 20 times. In a later analysis, co-occurring TCRs were grouped with DBSCAN, and TCRdist sequence similarity was added when clustering was performed within HLA-allele-positive subsets. For co-occurrence clustering, repertoires with fewer than 30,000 or more than 120,000 public chains were excluded, along with roughly 5 repertoires with anomalous nucleotide sharing. The immuneACCESS repertoire file appears here via TCRdb, limited to in-frame rearrangements. These files lack a portion of the clones; in checked studies, under half of the deficit traces to unresolved V genes, and the cause of the others is not known. The D gene and trimming were derived from the DNA, and the V and J assignments and clone size from that table. A total of 170,000 or so clones appear in this sample, 75% to 85% of them only once. 6% to 7.5% of the sample is held by the ten biggest clonotypes.

The CDR3 covers 15 residues, taking in both the cysteine and the phenylalanine. The read is trimmed to its CDR3 DNA, 45 bases read in frame from base 1. The germline V gene (reference sequence) gives CDR1 as LNHDA and CDR2 as SQIVND. Trimming leaves V shorter by 4 bases and J shorter by 0 bases, with the junction holding 3 bases beyond the gene matches. The cohort was made up of 666 healthy bone marrow donors. Cohort members were all nominally healthy when sampled, although unrecorded immune exposures were likely present. The donor tested CMV seropositive and was one of the 289 seropositive cohort members. Each donor provided a peripheral blood sample, and peripheral blood mononuclear cells were used for TCR beta sequencing. Genomic DNA extraction from the blood cell samples was performed with the Qiagen DNeasy Blood Extraction Kit.

The chain uses TRBV19 and TRBJ2-1; TRBD2 matches 7 bases in the middle. The TCR sequence derives from a man aged 30-40 years in good health and CMV-seropositive. Sample: PBMCs. The CDR3 here reads CASSTLAASYNEQFF. At the DNA level, the sequence is TGTGCCAGTAGTACCCTAGCGGCCTCCTACAATGAGCAGTTCTTC. Where the CDR3 stops, the reference TRBV19 and TRBJ2-1 genes take over; the full variable domain is DGGITQSPKYLFRKEGQNVTLSCEQNLNHDAMYWYRQDPGQGLRLIYYSQIVNDFQKGDIAEGYSVSREKKESFPLTVTSAQKNPTAFYLCASSTLAASYNEQFFGPGTRLTVL.